This T cell receptor beta chain was identified in a study of cytomegalovirus exposure and HLA in healthy donors. As regards this clone: The antigen is not known.

It was healthy bone marrow donors who served as donors. Trimming cost V 4 bases and J 2 bases, with 14 bases left between them. The CDR3 contains 15 residues. Germline V lookup: CDR1 MNHNS, CDR2 SASEGT. The PCR had 60 Vbeta and 13 Jbeta primers. The protocol was immunoSEQ multiplex PCR, while the TCRdb copy is restricted to in-frame clones and leaves out a portion. The repertoire holds approximately 93,000 clones, approximately 69% seen once, with approximately 5.8% in the top ten. Findings and limits, study-wide: Diagnosis of cytomegalovirus status made by the classifier reportedly showed high specificity and sensitivity. The analysis excluded some indistinguishable V segments, including TRBV6-2 and TRBV6-3. A later analysis showed that HLA-associated TCR beta chains had undergone more clonal expansion than equally common others.

The sequence came from a boy between 5 and 17 years old in good health and CMV-seropositive. The rearrangement links TRBV6-1 to TRBJ1-1; a weak D match, TRBD1 (6 bases). Sequenced input: PBMCs. The CDR3 DNA follows: TGTGCCAGCAGTGTTGCGGGGGCGGAAAACACTGAAGCTTTCTTT. Protein: CASSVAGAENTEAFF.